One and the same sample provided the 17 T cell receptor beta chains below, sequenced in a study of cytomegalovirus exposure and HLA in healthy donors. Use of 60 Vbeta and 13 Jbeta primers characterized the PCR. Profiled with immunoSEQ multiplex PCR; TCRdb holds only in-frame clones, not every one. Here the sample spans about 180,000 clones, approximately 80% being singletons. Sequencing used PBMCs. Every receptor here comes from a woman aged 50 to 60 in good health and CMV-seronegative.

The rearrangement joins TRBV19 to TRBJ2-7, with TRBD1 matching over 8 bases. CDR3 size: 15 residues. Trimming removed 6 bases from V and 1 base from J; junction bases left unmatched: 8. Germline V gives CDR1 LNHDA, CDR2 SQIVND (reference sequence). The CDR3 coding sequence is TGTGCCAGTAGGCGAACCGGGACAGGATCCTACGAGCAGTACTTC. Translation gives CASRRTGTGSYEQYF.

The sample holds one count of this clone. CDR3 DNA: TGTGCCAGCAGTAAGCAGGGGTTCTTAAGCGCTTTCTTT. This sequence encodes CASSKQGFLSAFF. The rearrangement uses TRBV6-5 and TRBJ1-1, with D possibly TRBD1 on 6 matching bases. This CDR3 region has 13 residues. The V end was cut by 5 bases, the J end by 11 bases, with 18 bases between. In germline, CDR1 is MNHEY, CDR2 SVGAGI.

The rearrangement uses TRBV6-5 and TRBJ2-7; TRBD1 matches 7 bases. Germline V gives CDR1 MNHEY, CDR2 SVGAGI. CDR3 length: 15 amino acids. The trim removed 0 bases at V and 1 base at J, leaving 3 bases unmatched. CDR3 loop: CASSYSGQRSYEQYF. The CDR3, as DNA: TGTGCCAGCAGTTACTCGGGACAGAGATCCTACGAGCAGTACTTC.

The rearrangement joins TRBV5-1 to TRBJ2-7; 10 nucleotides line up with TRBD2. The germline CDR1 and CDR2 sequences are SGHRS and YFSETQ. This CDR3 has 18 residues. The V gene end was trimmed by 1 base and the J gene end by 6 bases; junction bases not matched to a gene: 16. The CDR3 loop reads CASSLTVRIAGGPLEQYF. The DNA for the CDR3 is TGCGCCAGCAGCTTGACAGTACGGATAGCGGGGGGACCTCTCGAGCAGTACTTC.

This rearrangement joins TRBV19 to TRBJ2-7; D unresolved. This CDR3 comprises 14 residues. Germline V gene data show CDR1 as LNHDA and CDR2 as SQIVND (reference sequence). The V end was cut by 10 bases, the J end by 0 bases, with 16 bases between. CDR3: CATTPRNSSYEQYF. CDR3 nucleotides: TGTGCCACTACCCCACGAAACAGCTCCTACGAGCAGTACTTC. The variable domain in full, completed from reference TRBV19 and TRBJ2-7, reads DGGITQSPKYLFRKEGQNVTLSCEQNLNHDAMYWYRQDPGQGLRLIYYSQIVNDFQKGDIAEGYSVSREKKESFPLTVTSAQKNPTAFYLCATTPRNSSYEQYFGPGTRLTVT.

This rearrangement joins TRBV4-1 to TRBJ1-3; 7 bases are shared with TRBD1. Per germline, CDR1 MGHRA and CDR2 YSYEKL. V gave up 4 bases and J gave up 3 bases; unmatched junction bases: 3. This CDR3 is 14 amino acids long. The CDR3 DNA sequence: TGCGCCAGCAGCCCGACAGGGCTTGGAAACACCATATATTTT. Translating it yields CASSPTGLGNTIYF.

The chain joins TRBV2 to TRBJ1-2; 7 nucleotides match TRBD1. V lost 0 bases and J lost 8; bases outside the gene matches: 6. CDR1 is SNHLY, CDR2 FYNNEI, per germline. The CDR3 is 14 amino acids. This chain's CDR3 is CASSEARQGSGYTF. CDR3 nucleotide sequence: TGTGCCAGCAGTGAAGCCCGACAGGGTTCGGGCTACACCTTC.

The rearrangement joins TRBV7-9 to TRBJ2-7; TRBD2 aligns across 9 bases. This CDR3 contains 16 residues. Trimming removed 4 bases from V and 0 bases from J; junction bases left unmatched: 7. The V gene's germline CDR1 is SEHNR and CDR2 FQNEAQ (reference sequence). CDR3 residues: CASSSGLAISSYEQYF. In DNA form, the CDR3 reads TGTGCCAGCAGCTCAGGACTAGCGATAAGCTCCTACGAGCAGTACTTC.

This rearrangement joins TRBV9 to TRBJ2-7; TRBD2 agrees at 11 bases. In germline, CDR1 is SGDLS, CDR2 YYNGEE. The CDR3 sequence is 15 residues long. V was pared by 0 bases and J by 3 bases, with 2 bases of the junction left unmatched. The CDR3 sequence is CASSVGLAGNYEQYF. In nucleotides, the CDR3 is TGTGCCAGCAGCGTAGGACTAGCGGGGAACTACGAGCAGTACTTC.

This clone has just one count. The V and J genes are TRBV29-1 and TRBJ1-4, with unresolved D. The length of the CDR3 is 12 residues. V gave up 4 bases and J gave up 5 bases, with 8 bases separating them. Germline CDR1 SQVTM, CDR2 ANQGSEA. CDR3 in DNA: TGCAGCGTTGGGTACGGGAATGAAAAACTGTTTTTT. Residues: CSVGYGNEKLFF.

This chain connects TRBV5-6 to TRBJ2-6; maybe TRBD1 (7 bases). Trimming cost V 4 bases and J 0 bases, with 11 bases left between them. Germline assignment: CDR1 SGHDT and CDR2 YYEEEE. CDR3 length: 16 residues. CDR3 bases: TGTGCCAGCAGCCGCGGGACAGCCTCTGGGGCCAACGTCCTGACTTTC. This encodes CASSRGTASGANVLTF.

The V and J genes are TRBV2 and TRBJ2-1; 15 positions match TRBD2. This CDR3 region has 17 residues. The germline V gene has CDR1 SNHLY and CDR2 FYNNEI. The junction had 3 bases not matched to a gene; V was cut back by 6 bases and J by 0 bases. CDR3 loop: CASRGTSGGSSYNEQFF. CDR3 nucleotide sequence: TGTGCCAGCAGGGGGACTAGCGGGGGGAGCTCCTACAATGAGCAGTTCTTC.

The rearrangement links TRBV19 to TRBJ2-7, with 10 bases fitting TRBD2. V lost 5 bases to trimming and J lost 2 bases; unmatched junction nucleotides: 3. Germline CDR1 and CDR2: LNHDA and SQIVND (reference sequence). The CDR3 spans 14 residues. The DNA for the CDR3 is TGTGCCAGTAGTCTCCTAGCGGGGGCCTACGAGCAGTACTTC. It is translated as CASSLLAGAYEQYF.

The chain couples TRBV18 to TRBJ2-7; no reliable D call. CDR1 is KGHSH and CDR2 is LQKENI in the germline V gene. The CDR3 length is 13 residues. V was shortened by 3 bases and J by 3 bases, with 9 bases between the two germline ends. The CDR3 coding sequence is TGTGCCAGCTCACCGGGCCCGAGCTACGAGCAGTACTTC. This codes for CASSPGPSYEQYF.

The genes are TRBV5-1 and TRBJ2-3; TRBD1 is a possible D gene (6 bases). V was clipped by 3 bases and J by 1 base, with 9 bases between them. CDR1 SGHRS and CDR2 YFSETQ come from the germline V gene. CDR3 length: 14 amino acids. CDR3 residues: CASSSTGRTDTQYF. CDR3 coding DNA: TGCGCCAGCAGCTCGACAGGCCGCACAGATACGCAGTATTTT.

This clone showed up just a few times. This chain links TRBV7-9 with TRBJ2-3; D might be TRBD2 (5 bases). In germline, CDR1 is SEHNR, CDR2 FQNEAQ (reference sequence). This CDR3 has 15 residues. Trimming cost V 3 bases and J 14 bases, with 24 bases left between them. The DNA for the CDR3 is TGTGCCAGCAGCTTCCCTGGTGTGGCATCACGACGGGGGTATTTT. Its protein is CASSFPGVASRRGYF. Full variable domain (outside the CDR3, taken from reference TRBV7-9 and TRBJ2-3): DTGVSQNPRHKITKRGQNVTFRCDPISEHNRLYWYRQTLGQGPEFLTYFQNEAQLEKSRLLSDRFSAERPKGSFSTLEIQRTEQGDSAMYLCASSFPGVASRRGYFGPGTRLTVL.

The chain links TRBV6-5 to TRBJ2-1, with 7 nucleotides matching TRBD2. V gave up 7 bases and J gave up 4 bases; unmatched junction bases: 4. Per the germline V gene, CDR1 is MNHEY and CDR2 is SVGAGI. CDR3 size: 13 residues. CDR3 in amino acids: CASTNGRYNEQFF. CDR3 sequence (DNA): TGTGCCAGCACCAACGGGAGGTACAATGAGCAGTTCTTC.